This T cell receptor beta chain stems from a study of early T cells in non-severe SARS-CoV-2 infection. Study context: Unpaired chains resulted from sequencing bulk RNA of unsorted whole blood.

Study conclusions and caveats: Lookups in VDJdb leaned toward anti-spike CD8 responses and missed private and CD4 specificities.

Individual cDNA molecules were tagged with unique molecular identifiers. TCRdb ran MiXCR on the 5' RACE reads and lists one entry per CDR3 protein. The sample includes roughly 92,000 distinct CDR3 sequences, around 12% of them seen just once. This clonotype was observed many times. Its specificity is unknown. Germline V gene sequence: CDR1 SGHVS, CDR2 FQNEAQ. The CDR3 totals 13 residues. Trimming left V 0 bases short and J 7 bases short, with 9 bases between. The sample here was whole blood, taken at baseline. This receptor was obtained from an adult who was a healthcare worker with PCR-confirmed SARS-CoV-2 infection or an uninfected control (not recorded which). The V gene is TRBV7-8, the J gene TRBJ1-1, with D maybe TRBD1 (6 bases). The CDR3 DNA is TGTGCCAGCAGCTTAGCTGGACAGCTTGAAGCTTTCTTT. Translating gives CASSLAGQLEAFF.